This is a list of T cell receptor beta chains from one sample in a study of T cells in Graves' hyperthyroidism and ophthalmopathy. MiXCR, applied by TCRdb to the multiplex PCR reads, yields one record per CDR3 protein. This table has approximately 690,000 distinct CDR3 sequences, about 14% appearing once. Sample: blood. The receptors were gathered from a woman aged 50 to 60 with Graves' ophthalmopathy. The CDR3 runs from the conserved cysteine through the conserved F or W. Each record gives: D gene, J gene, clone size, V gene, CDR3 DNA, CDR3 protein. A D gene is named only where the DNA matches it firmly. Rows give clone size only sometimes, using once, few, many, or a class for an expanded clone.

TRBD2 TRBJ2-3 many TRBV7-9 TGTGCCAGCAGCCCACCGGCTAGCGGGAGCACAGATACGCAGTATTTT CASSPPASGSTDTQYF
. TRBJ1-1 many TRBV4-3 TGCGCCAGCAGCCAGGTTTTCGGCAGGACCACTGAAGCTTTCTTT CASSQVFGRTTEAFF
TRBD2 TRBJ2-5 many TRBV5-1 TGCGCCAGCAGGACTAGCGGGAGCCAAGAGACCCAGTACTTC CASRTSGSQETQYF
. TRBJ1-1 many TRBV11-2 TGTGCCAGCAGCTTTTCAGGGGCGGACACTGAAGCTTTCTTT CASSFSGADTEAFF
TRBD1 TRBJ1-5 many TRBV2 TGTGCCAGCAGAGAAGGACAGGGGGTTTTTGCAGGTCAGCCCCAGCATTTT CASREGQGVFAGQPQHF
. TRBJ1-4 many TRBV11-3 TGTGCCAGCAGCTTAACCTCGGATGGTAATGAAAAACTGTTTTTT CASSLTSDGNEKLFF
TRBD2 TRBJ2-1 many TRBV6-1 TGTGCCAGCAGTTATTCCCCTAGCGGGAGCTCCTACAATGAGCAATTCTTC CASSYSPSGSSYNEQFF
TRBD2 TRBJ2-7 many TRBV6-2/TRBV6-3 TGTGCCAGCGGAAAAACAATAGCGGGACCGAACTACGAGCAGTACTTC CASGKTIAGPNYEQYF
TRBD1 TRBJ1-5 many TRBV27 TGTGCCACCCCACGAGAGAGCCGGGACAGGGTCAATCAGCCCCAGCATTTT CATPRESRDRVNQPQHF
. TRBJ1-6 . TRBV25-1 TGTGCCAGCAGTGAGATGGGGATTGGCGTTTCACCCCTCCACTTT CASSEMGIGVSPLHF
. TRBJ1-5 . TRBV19 TGTGCCAGTAGTATCCTGATCGGGGGGGCCCAGCCCCAGCATTTT CASSILIGGAQPQHF
TRBD2 TRBJ2-7 . TRBV7-2 TGTGCCAGCAGCTTAACGGCCCGACCAGCGGGAGGTTTTACGTACGAGCAGTACTTC CASSLTARPAGGFTYEQYF
. TRBJ1-5 . TRBV28 TGTGCCAGCAGTTTAGCGCGGGATAGCAATCAGCCCCAGCATTTT CASSLARDSNQPQHF
TRBD1 TRBJ1-5 few TRBV28 TGTGCCAGCAGTGCCTTACAGGGGAGCAATCAGCCCCAGCATTTT CASSALQGSNQPQHF